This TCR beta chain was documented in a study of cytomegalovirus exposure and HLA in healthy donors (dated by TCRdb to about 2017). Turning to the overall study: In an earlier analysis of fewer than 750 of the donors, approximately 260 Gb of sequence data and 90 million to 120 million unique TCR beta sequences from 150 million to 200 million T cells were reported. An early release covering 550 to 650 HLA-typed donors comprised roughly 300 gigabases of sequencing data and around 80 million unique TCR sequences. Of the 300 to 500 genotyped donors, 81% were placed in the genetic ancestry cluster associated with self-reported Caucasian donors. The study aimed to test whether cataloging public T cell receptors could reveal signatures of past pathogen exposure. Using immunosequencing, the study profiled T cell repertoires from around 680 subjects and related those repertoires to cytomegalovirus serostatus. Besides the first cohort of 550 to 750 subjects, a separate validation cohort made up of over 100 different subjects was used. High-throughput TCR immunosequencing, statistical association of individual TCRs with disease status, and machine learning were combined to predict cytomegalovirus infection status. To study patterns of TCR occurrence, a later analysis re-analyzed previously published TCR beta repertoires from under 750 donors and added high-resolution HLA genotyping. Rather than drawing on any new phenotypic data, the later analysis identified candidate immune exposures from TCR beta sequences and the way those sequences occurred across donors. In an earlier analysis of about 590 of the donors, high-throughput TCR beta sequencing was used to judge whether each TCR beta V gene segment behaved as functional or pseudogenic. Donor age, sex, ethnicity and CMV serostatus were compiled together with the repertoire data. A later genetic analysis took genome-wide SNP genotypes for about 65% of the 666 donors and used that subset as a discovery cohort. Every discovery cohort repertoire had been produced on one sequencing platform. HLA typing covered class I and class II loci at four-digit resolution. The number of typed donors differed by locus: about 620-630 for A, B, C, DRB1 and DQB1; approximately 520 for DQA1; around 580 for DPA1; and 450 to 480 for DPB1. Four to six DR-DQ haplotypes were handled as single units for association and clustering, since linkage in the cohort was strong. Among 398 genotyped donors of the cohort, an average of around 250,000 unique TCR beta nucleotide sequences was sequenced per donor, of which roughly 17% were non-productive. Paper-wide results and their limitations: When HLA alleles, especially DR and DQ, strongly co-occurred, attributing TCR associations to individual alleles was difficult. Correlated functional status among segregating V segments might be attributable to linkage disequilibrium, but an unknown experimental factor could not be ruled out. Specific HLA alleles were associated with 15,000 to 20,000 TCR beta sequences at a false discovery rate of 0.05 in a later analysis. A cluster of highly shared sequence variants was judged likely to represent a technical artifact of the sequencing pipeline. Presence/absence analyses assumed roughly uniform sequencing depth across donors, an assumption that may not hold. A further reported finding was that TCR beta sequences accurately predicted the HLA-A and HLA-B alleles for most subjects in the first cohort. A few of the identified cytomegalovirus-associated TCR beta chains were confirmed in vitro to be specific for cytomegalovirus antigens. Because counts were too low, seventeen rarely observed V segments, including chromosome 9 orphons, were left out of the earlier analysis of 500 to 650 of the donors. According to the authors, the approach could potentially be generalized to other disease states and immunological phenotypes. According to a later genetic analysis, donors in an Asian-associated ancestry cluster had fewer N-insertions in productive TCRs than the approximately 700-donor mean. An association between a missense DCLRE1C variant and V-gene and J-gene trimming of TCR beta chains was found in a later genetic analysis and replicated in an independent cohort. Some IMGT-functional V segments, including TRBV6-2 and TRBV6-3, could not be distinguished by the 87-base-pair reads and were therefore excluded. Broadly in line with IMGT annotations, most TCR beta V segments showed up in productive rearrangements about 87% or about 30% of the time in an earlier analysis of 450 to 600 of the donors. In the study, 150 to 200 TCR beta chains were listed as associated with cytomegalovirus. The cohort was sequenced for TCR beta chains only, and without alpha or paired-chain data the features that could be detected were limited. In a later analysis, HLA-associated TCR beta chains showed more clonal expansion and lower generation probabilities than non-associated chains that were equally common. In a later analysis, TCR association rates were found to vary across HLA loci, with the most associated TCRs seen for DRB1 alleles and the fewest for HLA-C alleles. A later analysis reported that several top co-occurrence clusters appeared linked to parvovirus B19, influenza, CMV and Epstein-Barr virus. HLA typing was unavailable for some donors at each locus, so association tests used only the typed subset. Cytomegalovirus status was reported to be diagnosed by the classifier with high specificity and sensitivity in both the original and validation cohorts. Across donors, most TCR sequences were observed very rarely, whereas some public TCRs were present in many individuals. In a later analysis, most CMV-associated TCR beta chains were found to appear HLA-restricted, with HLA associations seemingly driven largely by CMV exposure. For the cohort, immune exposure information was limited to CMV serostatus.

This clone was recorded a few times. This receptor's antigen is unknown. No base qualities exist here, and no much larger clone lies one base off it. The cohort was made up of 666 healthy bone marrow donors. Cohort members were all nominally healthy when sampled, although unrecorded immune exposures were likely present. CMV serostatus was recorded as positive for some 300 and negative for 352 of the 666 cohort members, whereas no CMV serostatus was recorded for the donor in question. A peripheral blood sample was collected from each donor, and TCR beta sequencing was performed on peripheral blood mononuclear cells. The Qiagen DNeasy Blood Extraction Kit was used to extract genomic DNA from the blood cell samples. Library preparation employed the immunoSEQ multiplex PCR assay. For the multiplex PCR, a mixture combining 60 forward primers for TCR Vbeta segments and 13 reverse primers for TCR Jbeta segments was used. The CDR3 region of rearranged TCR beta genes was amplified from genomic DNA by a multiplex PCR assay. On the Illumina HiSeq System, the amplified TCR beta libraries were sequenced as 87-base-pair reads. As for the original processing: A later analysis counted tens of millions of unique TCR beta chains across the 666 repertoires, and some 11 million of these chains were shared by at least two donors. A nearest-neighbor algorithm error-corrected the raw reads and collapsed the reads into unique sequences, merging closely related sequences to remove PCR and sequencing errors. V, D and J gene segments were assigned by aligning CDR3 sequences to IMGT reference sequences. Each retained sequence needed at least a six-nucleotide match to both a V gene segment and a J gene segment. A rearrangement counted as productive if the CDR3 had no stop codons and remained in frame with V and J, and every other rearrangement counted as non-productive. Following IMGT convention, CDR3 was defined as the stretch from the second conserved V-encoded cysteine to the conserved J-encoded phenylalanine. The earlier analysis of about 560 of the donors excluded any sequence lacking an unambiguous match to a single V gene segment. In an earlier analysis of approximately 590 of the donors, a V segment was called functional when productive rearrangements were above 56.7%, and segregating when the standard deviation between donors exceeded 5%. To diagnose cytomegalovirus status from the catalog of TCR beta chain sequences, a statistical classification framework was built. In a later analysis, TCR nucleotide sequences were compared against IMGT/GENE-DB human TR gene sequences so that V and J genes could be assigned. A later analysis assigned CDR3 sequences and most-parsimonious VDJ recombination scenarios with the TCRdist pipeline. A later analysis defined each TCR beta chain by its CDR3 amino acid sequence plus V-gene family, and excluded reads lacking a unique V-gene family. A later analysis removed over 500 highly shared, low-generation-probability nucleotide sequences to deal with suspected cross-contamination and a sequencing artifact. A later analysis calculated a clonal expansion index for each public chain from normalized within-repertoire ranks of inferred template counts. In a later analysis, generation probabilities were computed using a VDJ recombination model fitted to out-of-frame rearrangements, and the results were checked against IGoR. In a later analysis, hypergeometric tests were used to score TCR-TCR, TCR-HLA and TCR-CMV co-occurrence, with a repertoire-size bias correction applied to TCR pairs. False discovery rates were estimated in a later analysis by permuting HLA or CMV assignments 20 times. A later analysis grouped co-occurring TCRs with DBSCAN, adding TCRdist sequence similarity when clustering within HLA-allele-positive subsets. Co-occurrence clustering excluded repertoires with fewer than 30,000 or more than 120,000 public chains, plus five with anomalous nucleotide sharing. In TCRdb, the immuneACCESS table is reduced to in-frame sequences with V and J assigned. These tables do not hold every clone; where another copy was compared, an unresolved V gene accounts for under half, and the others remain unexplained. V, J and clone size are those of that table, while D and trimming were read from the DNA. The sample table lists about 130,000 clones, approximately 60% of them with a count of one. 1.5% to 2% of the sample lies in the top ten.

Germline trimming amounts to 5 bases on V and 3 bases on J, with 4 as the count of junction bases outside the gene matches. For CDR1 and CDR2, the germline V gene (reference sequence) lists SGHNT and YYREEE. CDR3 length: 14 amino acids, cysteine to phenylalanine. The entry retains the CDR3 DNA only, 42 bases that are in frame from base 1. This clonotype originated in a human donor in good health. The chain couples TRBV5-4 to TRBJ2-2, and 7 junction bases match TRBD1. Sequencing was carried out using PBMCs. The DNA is TGTGCCAGCAGGGGGACAGAGTACACCGGGGAGCTGTTTTTT. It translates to CASRGTEYTGELFF.